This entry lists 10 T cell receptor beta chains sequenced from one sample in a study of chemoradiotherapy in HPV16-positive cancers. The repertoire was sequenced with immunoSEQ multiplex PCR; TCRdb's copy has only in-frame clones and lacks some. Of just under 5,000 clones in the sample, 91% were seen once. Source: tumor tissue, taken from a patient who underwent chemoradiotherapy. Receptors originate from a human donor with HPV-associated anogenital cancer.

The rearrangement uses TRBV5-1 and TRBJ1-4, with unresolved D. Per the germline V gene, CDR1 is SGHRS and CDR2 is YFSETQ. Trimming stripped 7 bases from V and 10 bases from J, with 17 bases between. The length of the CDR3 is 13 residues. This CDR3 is CASRDPTEGKLFF. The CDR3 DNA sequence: TGCGCCAGCCGCGACCCTACCGAGGGAAAACTGTTTTTT.

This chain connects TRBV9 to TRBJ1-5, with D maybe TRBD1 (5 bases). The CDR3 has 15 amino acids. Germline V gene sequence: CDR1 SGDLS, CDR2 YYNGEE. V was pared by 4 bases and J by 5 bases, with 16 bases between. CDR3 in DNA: TGTGCCAGCAGCCTGGGGGGGTCATGGCATCAGCCCCAGCATTTT. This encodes CASSLGGSWHQPQHF. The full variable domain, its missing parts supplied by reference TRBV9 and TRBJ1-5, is DSGVTQTPKHLITATGQRVTLRCSPRSGDLSVYWYQQSLDQGLQFLIQYYNGEERAKGNILERFSAQQFPDLHSELNLSSLELGDSALYFCASSLGGSWHQPQHFGDGTRLSIL.

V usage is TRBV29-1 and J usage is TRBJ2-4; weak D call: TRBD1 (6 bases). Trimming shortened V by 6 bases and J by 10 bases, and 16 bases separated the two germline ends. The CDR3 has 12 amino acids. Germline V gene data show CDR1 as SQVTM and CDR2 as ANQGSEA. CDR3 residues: CSVKGGFEIQYF. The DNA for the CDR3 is TGCAGCGTCAAAGGGGGTTTCGAGATTCAGTACTTC.

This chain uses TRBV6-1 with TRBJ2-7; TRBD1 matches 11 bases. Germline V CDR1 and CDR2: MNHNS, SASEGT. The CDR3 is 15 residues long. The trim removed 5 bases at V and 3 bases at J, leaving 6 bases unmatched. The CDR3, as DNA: TGTGCCAGCAGTTTGGAGGGGACAGGGGGCTACGAGCAGTACTTC. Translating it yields CASSLEGTGGYEQYF.

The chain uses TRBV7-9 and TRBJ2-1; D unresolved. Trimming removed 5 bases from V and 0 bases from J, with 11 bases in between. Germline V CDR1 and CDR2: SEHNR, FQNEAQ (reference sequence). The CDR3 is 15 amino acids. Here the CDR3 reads CASSDSLSSYNEQFF. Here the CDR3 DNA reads TGTGCCAGCAGCGACTCCCTCAGCTCCTACAATGAGCAGTTCTTC.

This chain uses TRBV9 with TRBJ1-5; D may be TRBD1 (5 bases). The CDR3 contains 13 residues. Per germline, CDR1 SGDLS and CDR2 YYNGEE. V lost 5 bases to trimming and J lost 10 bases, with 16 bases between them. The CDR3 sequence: CASSTLPGQPQHF. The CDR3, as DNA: TGTGCCAGCAGTACACTCCCGGGGCAACCCCAGCATTTT.

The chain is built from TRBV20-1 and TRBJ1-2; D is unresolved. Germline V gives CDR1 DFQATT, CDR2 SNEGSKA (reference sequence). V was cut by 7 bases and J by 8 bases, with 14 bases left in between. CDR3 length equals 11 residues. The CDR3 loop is CSGVRQMGYTF. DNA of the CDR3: TGCAGTGGGGTTAGACAAATGGGCTACACCTTC.

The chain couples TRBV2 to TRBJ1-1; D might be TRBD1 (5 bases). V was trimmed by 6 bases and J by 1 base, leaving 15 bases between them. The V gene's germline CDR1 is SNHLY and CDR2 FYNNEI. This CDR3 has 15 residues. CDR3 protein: CASRDPRTKNTEAFF. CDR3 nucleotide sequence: TGTGCCAGCAGAGACCCTCGGACAAAGAACACTGAAGCTTTCTTT.

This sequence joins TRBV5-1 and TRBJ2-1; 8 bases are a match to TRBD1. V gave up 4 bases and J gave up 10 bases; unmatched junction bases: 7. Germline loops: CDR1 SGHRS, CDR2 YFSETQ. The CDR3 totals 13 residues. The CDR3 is CASSPGQGCEQFF. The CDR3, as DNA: TGCGCCAGCAGCCCCGGACAGGGATGCGAGCAGTTCTTC. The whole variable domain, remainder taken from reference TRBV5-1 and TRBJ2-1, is KAGVTQTPRYLIKTRGQQVTLSCSPISGHRSVSWYQQTPGQGLQFLFEYFSETQRNKGNFPGRFSGRQFSNSRSEMNVSTLELGDSALYLCASSPGQGCEQFFGPGTRLTVL.

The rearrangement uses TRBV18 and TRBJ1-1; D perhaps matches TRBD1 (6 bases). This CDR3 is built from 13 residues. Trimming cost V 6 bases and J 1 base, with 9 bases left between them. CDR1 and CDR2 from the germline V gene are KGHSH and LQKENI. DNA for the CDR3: TGTGCCAGCTCCCAACAGGGGAACACTGAAGCTTTCTTT. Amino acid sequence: CASSQQGNTEAFF.